These 29 T cell receptor beta chains were sequenced from one sample in a study of Graves' ophthalmopathy and Graves' hyperthyroidism. Using RNA transcripts, the TCR beta CDR3 regions were amplified. Amplification began with first-round RT-PCR using HTBI primers, then second-round multiplex PCR was performed. MiXCR, run by TCRdb on the multiplex PCR reads, gives a single entry per CDR3 protein. The sample consists of around 1,000,000 distinct CDR3 sequences, less than 45% of them appearing once. The sequencing input was peripheral blood or thyroid tissue (not recorded which). These receptors came from an adult man with Graves' hyperthyroidism.

The V and J genes are TRBV5-4 and TRBJ2-7, with D maybe TRBD1 (6 bases). Trimming pared 0 bases from V and 5 bases from J, leaving 15 bases between. CDR1 and CDR2 from the germline V gene are SGHNT and YYREEE (reference sequence). The CDR3 sequence is 15 residues long. CDR3 nucleotides: TGTGCCAGCAGCTTGGGGGGGCTGGAGAACAACGAGCAGTACTTC. It yields the protein CASSLGGLENNEQYF.

V and J are TRBV29-1 and TRBJ2-3; possibly TRBD1 for D (6 bases). This CDR3 is built from 13 residues. Germline V lookup: CDR1 SQVTM, CDR2 ANQGSEA. V was cut by 5 bases and J by 4 bases, with 13 bases left in between. CDR3 region: CSVQPQGSDTQYF. The CDR3 DNA reads TGCAGCGTTCAGCCACAGGGCTCAGATACGCAGTATTTT.

The gene calls are TRBV15 and TRBJ2-7; 9 bases agree with TRBD1. The length of the CDR3 is 16 residues. Per the germline V gene, CDR1 is LNHNV and CDR2 is YYDKDF (reference sequence). Germline trimming cut 3 bases from V and 1 base from J; bases unmatched to any gene: 7. The CDR3 DNA is TGTGCCACCAGCAGCGGGACAGGGATTAATTCCTACGAGCAGTACTTC. It codes for CATSSGTGINSYEQYF.

This clonotype was found a few times. CDR3 sequence (DNA): TGTGCCAGCAGCTTAGTTGCAGGGGGAATACTCGAGCAGTACTTC. Translation gives CASSLVAGGILEQYF. The chain uses TRBV7-2 and TRBJ2-7; 7 nucleotides agree with TRBD1. Unmatched junction bases numbered 9, after V lost 1 base and J lost 6 bases. Germline V gives CDR1 SGHTA, CDR2 FQGNSA. This CDR3 is 15 amino acids long.

This clonotype was recorded a few times. The chain employs TRBV15 and TRBJ2-1; perhaps TRBD2 as D (5 bases). The germline V gene encodes CDR1 LNHNV and CDR2 YYDKDF (reference sequence). V lost 5 bases and J 1 base, leaving 12 bases between the germline ends. The CDR3 length is 15 residues. The chain's CDR3 is CATSGGGASYNEQFF. In nucleotides, the CDR3 is TGTGCCACCAGCGGCGGAGGAGCTTCCTACAATGAGCAGTTCTTC.

The V gene is TRBV20-1, the J gene TRBJ1-2; no firm D call. CDR3 length: 15 amino acids. Germline CDR1 is DFQATT and CDR2 is SNEGSKA (reference sequence). CDR3 coding DNA: TGCAGCGTTGAAGATCTTCGGCTGGATAACTATGGCTACACCTTC. It encodes CSVEDLRLDNYGYTF.

This clonotype was detected only once. This rearrangement joins TRBV25-1 to TRBJ2-7; 8 positions match TRBD2. Germline V gene data show CDR1 as MGHDK and CDR2 as SYGVNS. V was clipped by 1 base and J by 1 base; unmatched bases: 24. The CDR3 is made up of 22 amino acids. The CDR3 coding sequence is TGTGCCAGCAGTGAATTCCCGGGGCGGGACCGTTACGCGGGACTAGAGTCCTACGAGCAGTACTTC. This encodes CASSEFPGRDRYAGLESYEQYF.

This chain links TRBV20-1 with TRBJ1-6; maybe TRBD1 (5 bases). Trimming shortened V by 4 bases and J by 4 bases, and 11 bases separated the two germline ends. The germline V gene encodes CDR1 DFQATT and CDR2 SNEGSKA (reference sequence). This CDR3 region has 14 residues. CDR3 residues: CSATWGSYNSPLHF. CDR3 in DNA: TGCAGTGCTACCTGGGGCAGTTATAATTCACCCCTCCACTTT.

This chain links TRBV27 with TRBJ2-5; D not certain. This CDR3 contains 15 residues. Per germline, CDR1 MNHEY and CDR2 SMNVEV (reference sequence). V gave up 3 bases and J gave up 1 base, with 12 bases separating them. CDR3 sequence: CASSLTWASQETQYF. Written as DNA, the CDR3 is TGTGCCAGCAGTTTGACCTGGGCGAGCCAAGAGACCCAGTACTTC.

The sample holds many counts of this clonotype. The genes are TRBV2 and TRBJ2-7; the D gene is possibly TRBD1 (6 bases). Per the germline V gene, CDR1 is SNHLY and CDR2 is FYNNEI. V shed 6 bases and J shed 0 bases, with 15 bases lying between them. This CDR3 contains 15 residues. The CDR3 DNA is TGTGCCAGCAGAAAGCGTCAGGGGATCTCCTACGAGCAGTACTTC. This translates into CASRKRQGISYEQYF.

This sequence joins TRBV6-2 or TRBV6-3 and TRBJ2-7; TRBD2 is a possible D gene (6 bases). The germline CDR1 and CDR2 sequences are MNHEY and SVGEGT. V was shortened by 8 bases and J by 3 bases, with 14 bases between the two germline ends. The CDR3 has 13 amino acids. The CDR3 nucleotides are TGTGCCAGCGTTGGGCGGGGAGTCTACGAGCAGTACTTC. Residues: CASVGRGVYEQYF.

This clonotype was detected ten times or more. The rearrangement links TRBV20-1 to TRBJ1-4; 9 positions agree with TRBD1. The junction had 10 bases not matched to a gene; V was cut back by 4 bases and J by 10 bases. CDR1 DFQATT and CDR2 SNEGSKA come from the germline V gene (reference sequence). The CDR3 runs 14 residues. The CDR3 DNA sequence: TGCAGTGCTATGAACCTCGGGACAGGGTCAAAACTGTTTTTT. Translating it yields CSAMNLGTGSKLFF.

In this sample, this clonotype turned up many times. The rearrangement joins TRBV20-1 to TRBJ2-7; TRBD2 matches 7 bases. The V segment lost 0 bases and the J segment 2 bases; nucleotides outside the gene matches: 4. The CDR3 has 14 residues. Per the germline V gene, CDR1 is DFQATT and CDR2 is SNEGSKA (reference sequence). The CDR3 protein is CSARDLAEAYEQYF. Written as DNA, the CDR3 is TGCAGTGCTAGAGATCTAGCGGAGGCCTACGAGCAGTACTTC.

This sequence joins TRBV7-2 and TRBJ1-6; the D is unclear. Trimming removed 4 bases from V and 12 bases from J, with 10 bases in between. The CDR3 sequence is 12 residues long. The germline CDR1 and CDR2 sequences are SGHTA and FQGNSA. This CDR3 is CASSSNPGPLHF. In DNA form, the CDR3 reads TGTGCCAGCAGCTCGAACCCAGGACCCCTCCACTTT.

The chain couples TRBV5-1 to TRBJ2-5, with TRBD2 matching 10 bases. Trimming cost V 7 bases and J 11 bases; bases outside gene matches: 17. From germline, CDR1 is SGHRS and CDR2 YFSETQ. The CDR3 covers 15 residues. CDR3 sequence reads: CASSEAGGPSDTQYF. CDR3 nucleotides: TGCGCCAGCTCTGAAGCGGGGGGGCCTTCAGATACGCAGTACTTC.

For this clonotype: One end of the junction is discordant with germline, which a read error may explain. The rearrangement uses TRBV10-3 and TRBJ1-3; TRBD1 might be the D (5 bases). CDR1 is ENHRY, CDR2 SYGVKD, per germline. This CDR3 is built from 14 residues. The CDR3 sequence is CAILGRASGNTIYF. The CDR3 DNA reads TGCGCCATCTTGGGCAGGGCCTCTGGAAACACCATATATTTT.

This chain joins TRBV4-1 and TRBJ2-5, with 7 bases fitting TRBD1. The V and J ends lost 4 bases and 5 bases, in that order; junction bases with no gene match: 13. Germline V gene sequence: CDR1 MGHRA, CDR2 YSYEKL. The CDR3 extends over 16 amino acids. CDR3 sequence reads: CASSPGQVPTYETQYF. For the CDR3, the DNA is TGCGCCAGCAGCCCCGGACAGGTCCCCACCTATGAGACCCAGTACTTC.

This clonotype was found a few times. This sequence joins TRBV7-2 and TRBJ2-7, with a possible D match to TRBD2 (5 bases). The CDR3 has 13 amino acids. V lost 5 bases, J lost 4 bases, and 12 bases lay in between. CDR1 is SGHTA, CDR2 FQGNSA, per germline. DNA of the CDR3: TGTGCCAGCAGCGCGGGCTGGCGATACGAGCAGTACTTC. It translates to CASSAGWRYEQYF.

A remark on this clonotype: The germline gene is not matched at one end of the junction; a read error may be the cause. V and J are TRBV5-1 and TRBJ2-2, with no clear D. CDR3 length: 13 amino acids. CDR1 is SGHRS and CDR2 is YFSETQ in the germline V gene. CDR3 protein: CASRPSHAGELFF. The CDR3 DNA follows: TGTGCCAGCAGGCCTAGTCACGCCGGGGAGCTGTTTTTT.

This rearrangement joins TRBV7-9 to TRBJ2-5, with 7 nucleotides matching TRBD1. The CDR3 loop spans 14 amino acids. Trimming at V came to 6 bases and at J to 7 bases, leaving 11 bases not matched to a gene. Germline lookup yields CDR1 SEHNR and CDR2 FQNEAQ (reference sequence). Here the CDR3 reads CASSYRGQGSTQYF. The DNA of the CDR3 is TGTGCCAGCAGTTACAGGGGCCAGGGGTCGACCCAGTACTTC. The variable domain in full, with the rest retrieved from reference TRBV7-9 and TRBJ2-5, is DTGVSQNPRHKITKRGQNVTFRCDPISEHNRLYWYRQTLGQGPEFLTYFQNEAQLEKSRLLSDRFSAERPKGSFSTLEIQRTEQGDSAMYLCASSYRGQGSTQYFGPGTRLLVL.

There are many counts of this clonotype. The CDR3 sequence: CSARTPSGKGEQYF. In nucleotides, the CDR3 is TGCAGTGCAAGAACCCCTAGCGGTAAAGGTGAGCAGTACTTC. The V gene is TRBV20-1, the J gene TRBJ2-7, with 7 bases fitting TRBD2. Germline V gene data show CDR1 as DFQATT and CDR2 as SNEGSKA (reference sequence). The CDR3 spans 14 residues. J was trimmed by 7 bases and V by 6 bases; bases with no gene match: 15.

With regard to this clonotype: A read error is possible here, since a much larger clone lies one base away. The gene calls are TRBV24-1 and TRBJ1-5; possibly TRBD1 for D (6 bases). This CDR3 comprises 16 residues. Germline V gives CDR1 KGHDR, CDR2 SFDVKD. V lost 6 bases and J 2 bases, leaving 16 bases between the germline ends. Here the CDR3 reads CATSFGGRGGNQPQHF. As DNA, the CDR3 is TGTGCCACCAGTTTTGGGGGCCGTGGCGGCAATCAGCCCCAGCATTTT.

This chain connects TRBV29-1 to TRBJ1-1; 10 bases are a match to TRBD1. V lost 3 bases, J lost 4 bases, and 5 bases stayed unmatched. CDR1 is SQVTM, CDR2 ANQGSEA, per germline. This CDR3 is 14 amino acids long. For the CDR3, the DNA is TGCAGCGTTGAGGAGCGACAGGGGGCCACTGAAGCTTTCTTT. It encodes CSVEERQGATEAFF.

With respect to this clonotype: One base away lies a much larger clone, so this may be a sequencing read error. The chain links TRBV7-2 to TRBJ2-5; D unclear. CDR3 size: 14 residues. V lost 4 bases and J lost 2, with 11 bases in between. Germline CDR1 and CDR2: SGHTA and FQGNSA. CDR3 region: CASSSESGQETQYF. As DNA, the CDR3 is TGTGCCAGCAGCTCAGAGTCGGGTCAAGAGACCCAGTACTTC. Full variable domain (remainder filled in from reference TRBV7-2 and TRBJ2-5): GAGVSQSPSNKVTEKGKDVELRCDPISGHTALYWYRQSLGQGLEFLIYFQGNSAPDKSGLPSDRFSAERTGGSVSTLTIQRTQQEDSAVYLCASSSESGQETQYFGPGTRLLVL.

This clonotype was seen ten or more times. V and J are TRBV4-1 and TRBJ2-5; TRBD2 matches 7 bases. With 2 bases clipped from V and 8 bases from J, the junction kept 11 bases outside the gene matches. The CDR3 runs 15 residues. Per the germline V gene, CDR1 is MGHRA and CDR2 is YSYEKL. The CDR3 bases are TGCGCCAGCAGCCAATCGACTAGCTCCTTTCGAACCCAGTACTTC. As protein: CASSQSTSSFRTQYF.

In this sample, this clonotype turned up many times. The chain recombines TRBV7-9 with TRBJ1-6; D is undetermined. The germline V gene encodes CDR1 SEHNR and CDR2 FQNEAQ (reference sequence). The CDR3 spans 15 residues. V lost 5 bases to trimming and J lost 14 bases, with 22 bases between them. The CDR3 loop reads CASSHPLDGLASLHF. In DNA form, the CDR3 reads TGTGCCAGCAGCCACCCCCTGGACGGGCTGGCTTCCCTCCACTTT.

This clonotype was counted a single time. The junction shows a germline mismatch at one end, possibly a read error. CDR3 nucleotides: TGTGCCAGCAGCTTGGGACCGGGACAGGCTCACTACGAGCGGTACTTC. It codes for CASSLGPGQAHYERYF. The chain has TRBV7-6 and TRBJ2-7; TRBD1 matches at 8 bases. Germline V gene sequence: CDR1 SGHVS, CDR2 FNYEAQ. This CDR3 is built from 16 residues. The complete variable domain, with remaining parts taken from reference TRBV7-6 and TRBJ2-7, reads GAGVSQSPRYKVTKRGQDVALRCDPISGHVSLYWYRQALGQGPEFLTYFNYEAQQDKSGLPNDRFSAERPEGSISTLTIQRTEQRDSAMYRCASSLGPGQAHYERYFGPGTRLTVT.

CDR3 coding DNA: TGTGCCAGCAGTTCTGGGAAAGACTGGAGGGCACAAGAGACCCAGTACTTC. Encoded protein: CASSSGKDWRAQETQYF. The rearrangement joins TRBV12-3 or TRBV12-4 to TRBJ2-5; D possibly corresponds to TRBD2 (6 bases). V was cut by 4 bases and J by 2 bases, with 20 bases left in between. There are 17 residues in the CDR3.

This clonotype was seen a few times. This chain uses TRBV12-3 or TRBV12-4 with TRBJ2-7, with a possible D match to TRBD2 (5 bases). Deletions cut 1 base from V and 6 bases from J, with 10 bases between. The CDR3 has 13 amino acids. The CDR3: CASSLGIGGEQYF. The CDR3, as DNA: TGTGCCAGCAGTTTAGGTATAGGAGGCGAGCAGTACTTC.